This TCR beta chain was found in a study of T cell responses to AZD1222 COVID-19 vaccine (dated by TCRdb to 2020 to 2022). Notes on the research overall: AZD1222 recipients with second doses at about 4 weeks or about 12 weeks were pooled, because spike-specific TCR depth and breadth did not differ between schedules. TCR sequencing was performed for roughly 240 trial participants, of whom about 200 were given two doses of AZD1222 and around 25 were given two doses of MenACWY control vaccine. Trial participants were enrolled by age into subgroups of 18-55, 56-69 and 70-plus years, and roughly 150, 30 and 60 TCR-sequenced participants, respectively, were included in these subgroups.

Summary of the overall study and its limitations: Reportedly, close to half of the unique spike-specific TCRs recognized epitopes lying outside the regions that are mutated in the B.1.351 and B.1.1.7 variants. After two AZD1222 doses, spike-specific TCR breadth and depth were significantly higher than at day 0 and than in MenACWY recipients. Participants were mostly white British, with more females than males. The authors suggested clonal diversity may have been underestimated. CD4 TCRs associated with the vaccine covered the entire spike protein, and the dominant responses were in regions 160-218 and 743-854. In the small 56-69-year group, the increase in depth fell short of significance, most likely because of low power. Because no day 14 peak-response samples were available, the repertoires could be characterized only after the peak T cell response. Conclusions about previously exposed vaccinees are limited, since just 5 to 7 AZD1222 recipients were seropositive for SARS-CoV-2 at baseline.

From the cysteine up to the phenylalanine, the CDR3 has a length of 17 residues. Here the CDR3 DNA is all that survives: 51 bases in frame from base 1. Looking up the germline V gene yields CDR1 KGHSH and CDR2 LQKENI. The V end gives up 6 bases and the J end 2 bases, leaving 10 bases in the junction not matched to a gene. Remarks on this clone: The specificity of this receptor is unknown. No per-base quality is available; no much larger clone lies one base away.

The CDR3 regions of human TCRbeta chains were analyzed by immunosequencing. As for how the authors treated the data: Repertoire TCRs were matched against a reference library of SARS-CoV-2-specific TCRs generated with the MIRA antigen-specificity platform. Breadth was defined as the fraction of unique TCRs that were SARS-CoV-2-associated. Depth was defined as the fraction of total T cells that were SARS-CoV-2-associated. Using the MIRA data, each spike-specific TCR was mapped to the spike region that the TCR reacts to and placed in a CD4 or CD8 class. Log10-transformed breadth and depth values were compared by one-way ANOVA with Sidak's multiple comparisons tests. This immuneACCESS table, as held by TCRdb, lists in-frame sequences with V and J called but not all clones. Of the missing ones, under half trace to an unresolved V gene in checked studies; the others have no known cause. The V and J calls and clone size were taken over from that table, and D and trimming were inferred from the DNA. Counted in this sample were about 110,000 clones; around 90% of them appeared once. Under 7% of the sample rests with the top ten.

Taken with the paper, the label for time point translates to: baseline before first vaccination. Samples from vaccinated people were obtained from the UK trials COV001 and COV002, which included a single-blind randomized controlled phase 2/3 trial of AZD1222 (ChAdOx1 nCoV-19) in healthy adults. For TCRbeta chain sequencing, PBMC samples from trial participants were taken at day 0 and at day 28 after the second dose. Sequencing was performed on peripheral blood, taken on day 0 of AZD1222 vaccination. This receptor was taken from an adult in good health. Here the chain combines TRBV18 and TRBJ2-5; 12 of the junction bases match TRBD2. CDR3 loop: CASSTLGTSGSQETQYF. The bases are TGTGCCAGCTCGACCCTTGGGACTAGCGGGTCTCAAGAGACCCAGTACTTC.